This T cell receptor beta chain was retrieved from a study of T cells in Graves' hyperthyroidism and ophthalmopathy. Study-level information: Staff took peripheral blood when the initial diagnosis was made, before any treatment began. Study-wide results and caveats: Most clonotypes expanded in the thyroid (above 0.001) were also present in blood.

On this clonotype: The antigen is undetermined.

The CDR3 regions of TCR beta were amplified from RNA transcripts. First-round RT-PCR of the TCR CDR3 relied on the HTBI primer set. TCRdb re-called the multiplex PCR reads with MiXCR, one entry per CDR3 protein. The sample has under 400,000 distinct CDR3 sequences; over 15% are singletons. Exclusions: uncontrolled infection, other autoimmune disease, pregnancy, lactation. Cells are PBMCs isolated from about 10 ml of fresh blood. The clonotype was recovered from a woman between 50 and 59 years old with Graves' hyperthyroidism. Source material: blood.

The CDR3 spells CASNGQGSNEQFF. The CDR3 nucleotides read TGTGCCAGCAACGGACAGGGGTCCAATGAGCAGTTCTTC. The gene calls are TRBV6-1 and TRBJ2-1, with 9 bases identical to TRBD1. CDR1 and CDR2 (germline): MNHNS, SASEGT. CDR3 length equals 13 residues. V lost 7 bases, J lost 6 bases, and 4 bases stayed unmatched.